This section outlines one TCR beta chain sequence together with its context. The antigen remains unidentified. The data stem from a study of cytomegalovirus exposure and HLA in healthy donors. J gave up 2 bases and V 1 base, and 2 bases lay outside the gene matches. This CDR3 is 14 amino acids long. In germline, CDR1 is SEHNR, CDR2 FQNEAQ (reference sequence). Study-level findings and limits: Reportedly, TCR beta sequences accurately predicted HLA-A and HLA-B alleles in most subjects. Most TCR sequences were uncommon, yet certain public TCRs appeared in many donors. Among CMV-associated TCR beta chains, most appeared HLA-restricted in a later analysis. As a later analysis revealed, the rate of TCR association differed by HLA locus, with DRB1 most and HLA-C fewest.

PCR primers comprised 60 Vbeta and 13 Jbeta primers. The protocol was immunoSEQ multiplex PCR, while the TCRdb copy is restricted to in-frame clones and leaves out a portion. This sample's table has roughly 78,000 clones. The chain couples TRBV7-9 to TRBJ2-7; 7 bases match TRBD2. This clonotype originated in a man aged 35 to 55 in good health and CMV-seronegative. Sequencing input: PBMCs. The CDR3 DNA sequence: TGTGCCAGCAGCTTAGGGGGAGGGACCTACGAGCAGTACTTC. It specifies CASSLGGGTYEQYF. Supplemented by reference TRBV7-9 and TRBJ2-7, the full variable domain reads DTGVSQNPRHKITKRGQNVTFRCDPISEHNRLYWYRQTLGQGPEFLTYFQNEAQLEKSRLLSDRFSAERPKGSFSTLEIQRTEQGDSAMYLCASSLGGGTYEQYFGPGTRLTVT.